Below, 26 T cell receptor beta chains from the same sample are listed, as sequenced in a study of blood T cell repertoires in COVID-19. Sequenced by immunoSEQ multiplex PCR; TCRdb stores in-frame clones only, minus some. The sample carries over 70,000 clones, 75% to 90% recorded once. The sequenced material came from peripheral blood. The origin of the receptors is a human donor in a cohort sampled during active COVID-19.

V is TRBV15 and J is TRBJ2-3; 7 nucleotides agree with TRBD1. This CDR3 spans 16 amino acids. The junction had 8 bases not matched to a gene; V was cut back by 4 bases and J by 1 base. Germline CDR1 is LNHNV and CDR2 is YYDKDF (reference sequence). The DNA for the CDR3 is TGTGCCACCAGCACGACGACAGGGTTTGGCACAGATACGCAGTATTTT. Translating it yields CATSTTTGFGTDTQYF.

The chain has TRBV12-5 and TRBJ2-2; no reliable D call. The length of the CDR3 is 13 residues. The germline V and J ends were trimmed by 4 bases and 5 bases, with 8 bases remaining between them. CDR1 is LGHNT and CDR2 is FRNRAP in the germline V gene. The CDR3 loop reads CASGSPGTGELFF. DNA for the CDR3: TGTGCTAGTGGTTCCCCCGGGACCGGGGAGCTGTTTTTT.

CDR3 DNA: TGTGCTAGTGGTTTAGGGACAGGATCCACAGATACGCAGTATTTT. Its translation is CASGLGTGSTDTQYF. The chain has TRBV12-5 and TRBJ2-3; TRBD1 aligns across 8 bases. Losses at the gene ends were 3 bases for V and 2 bases for J; bases not matched to a gene: 4. The germline CDR1 and CDR2 sequences are LGHNT and FRNRAP. This CDR3 has 15 residues.

The V gene is TRBV28, the J gene TRBJ1-6; 9 nucleotides agree with TRBD1. The germline CDR1 and CDR2 sequences are MDHEN and SYDVKM. J lost 7 bases, V lost 3 bases, and 7 bases had no gene match. The length of the CDR3 is 16 residues. DNA of the CDR3: TGTGCCAGCAGTTTCTTGGGACAGGGAGCCAATTCACCCCTCCACTTT. Translating it yields CASSFLGQGANSPLHF.

The CDR3 here is CSVARPGNTEAFF. CDR3 DNA: TGCAGCGTTGCCAGGCCTGGAAACACTGAAGCTTTCTTT. The gene calls are TRBV29-1 and TRBJ1-1; D remains unclear. The CDR3 contains 13 residues. The germline gives CDR1 SQVTM, CDR2 ANQGSEA. The germline V and J ends were trimmed by 4 bases and 2 bases, with 11 bases remaining between them.

The V call is TRBV4-1, the J call TRBJ1-5; D call uncertain. The V and J ends lost 4 bases and 3 bases respectively, with 13 bases between them. Germline V gene sequence: CDR1 MGHRA, CDR2 YSYEKL. The CDR3 is made up of 15 amino acids. In DNA, the CDR3 is TGCGCCAGCAGCCCAAGACGGGATCTCAATCAGCCCCAGCATTTT. Protein: CASSPRRDLNQPQHF.

This chain links TRBV7-3 with TRBJ2-1, with unresolved D. The germline V and J ends were trimmed by 5 bases and 8 bases, with 13 bases remaining between them. Germline V lookup: CDR1 SGHTA, CDR2 FQGTGA. This CDR3 region has 13 residues. CDR3 sequence reads: CASSTYSVDEQFF. DNA of the CDR3: TGTGCCAGCAGCACCTACTCCGTCGATGAGCAGTTCTTC. The full variable domain, its missing parts supplied by reference TRBV7-3 and TRBJ2-1, is GAGVSQTPSNKVTEKGKYVELRCDPISGHTALYWYRQSLGQGPEFLIYFQGTGAADDSGLPNDRFFAVRPEGSVSTLKIQRTERGDSAVYLCASSTYSVDEQFFGPGTRLTVL.

CDR3 bases: TGTGCCAGTAGTCTGCGGCGGGTGGAGACTGAAGCTTTCTTT. Amino acid sequence: CASSLRRVETEAFF. V is TRBV19 and J is TRBJ1-1; D gene ambiguous. Germline assignment: CDR1 LNHDA and CDR2 SQIVND (reference sequence). The CDR3 has 14 residues. V was trimmed by 5 bases and J by 5 bases, leaving 15 bases between them.

The genes are TRBV10-2 and TRBJ1-2; D possibly corresponds to TRBD1 (5 bases). Trimming cost V 1 base and J 4 bases, with 7 bases left between them. Germline V gives CDR1 WSHSY, CDR2 SAAADI. CDR3 length: 13 amino acids. This CDR3 is CASSEFRAYGYTF. The CDR3 nucleotides read TGCGCCAGCAGTGAGTTCAGGGCCTATGGCTACACCTTC.

This chain uses TRBV6-5 with TRBJ1-5; D gene unclear. Germline loops: CDR1 MNHEY, CDR2 SVGAGI. Trimming pared 6 bases from V and 0 bases from J, leaving 9 bases between. CDR3 size: 14 residues. This chain's CDR3 is CASSSVDSNQPQHF. DNA for the CDR3: TGTGCCAGCAGCTCTGTAGATAGCAATCAGCCCCAGCATTTT.

J is TRBJ1-1 and V is TRBV27; maybe TRBD1 (5 bases). The CDR3 totals 14 residues. Germline CDR1 and CDR2: MNHEY and SMNVEV (reference sequence). V lost 7 bases and J lost 4, with 16 bases in between. The CDR3: CASTLTQGGTEAFF. The CDR3 bases are TGTGCCAGCACCTTAACCCAGGGAGGCACTGAAGCTTTCTTT.

The chain couples TRBV27 to TRBJ2-6; D may be TRBD1 (5 bases). Per germline, CDR1 MNHEY and CDR2 SMNVEV (reference sequence). The CDR3 loop spans 15 amino acids. With 5 bases removed from V and 0 bases from J, the gap between germline ends came to 8 bases. The CDR3 spells CASSPGYSGANVLTF. The CDR3 DNA sequence: TGTGCCAGCAGTCCAGGGTACTCTGGGGCCAACGTCCTGACTTTC.

The genes are TRBV18 and TRBJ2-5, with 8 bases identical to TRBD1. Germline V gene data show CDR1 as KGHSH and CDR2 as LQKENI. V lost 3 bases, J lost 3 bases, and 6 bases stayed unmatched. The CDR3 totals 15 residues. The chain's CDR3 is CASSPEQGVEETQYF. CDR3 in DNA: TGTGCCAGCTCACCGGAACAGGGGGTGGAAGAGACCCAGTACTTC.

This clone was detected a few times. The chain combines TRBV19 with TRBJ2-1, with 10 nucleotides matching TRBD1. CDR1 and CDR2 from the germline V gene are LNHDA and SQIVND (reference sequence). V shed 6 bases and J 6 bases; nucleotides not matched to a gene: 11. The CDR3 is made up of 16 amino acids. DNA of the CDR3: TGTGCCAGTAGCTTTGGGACAGGGGATGGTAGCAATGAGCAGTTCTTC. Translated, it gives CASSFGTGDGSNEQFF.

This clone occurred once. The chain is built from TRBV6-5 and TRBJ1-1; the match to TRBD1 covers 8 bases. In germline, CDR1 is MNHEY, CDR2 SVGAGI. The CDR3 runs 14 residues. J was trimmed by 1 base and V by 6 bases; bases with no gene match: 4. The CDR3 sequence is CASRDRVRNTEAFF. The CDR3 DNA reads as TGTGCCAGCAGGGACAGGGTGAGGAACACTGAAGCTTTCTTT.

This clone was counted once. The genes are TRBV7-2 and TRBJ2-1; 13 bases are a match to TRBD2. Germline CDR1 reads SGHTA; CDR2 reads FQGNSA. The CDR3 runs to 16 residues. V trimming: 5 bases; J trimming: 1 base; junction bases outside the gene matches: 2. The CDR3: CASSPLAGGSYNEQFF. The CDR3 DNA is TGTGCCAGCAGCCCACTAGCGGGAGGGTCCTACAATGAGCAGTTCTTC.

Only one count was recorded for this clone. CDR3 region: CASTWTRQETQYF. CDR3 bases: TGTGCCAGCACCTGGACTAGGCAAGAGACCCAGTACTTC. V is TRBV2 and J is TRBJ2-5; 7 positions match TRBD2. This CDR3 contains 13 residues. J lost 2 bases, V lost 7 bases, and 4 bases had no gene match. Germline lookup yields CDR1 SNHLY and CDR2 FYNNEI.

The V call is TRBV5-1, the J call TRBJ1-1; TRBD1 matches at 9 bases. Germline CDR1 is SGHRS and CDR2 is YFSETQ. The CDR3 loop spans 15 amino acids. The V segment lost 3 bases and the J segment 4 bases; nucleotides outside the gene matches: 7. CDR3 residues: CASSWGQGWGTEAFF. Written as DNA, the CDR3 is TGCGCCAGCAGCTGGGGACAGGGATGGGGCACTGAAGCTTTCTTT.

This clone was detected once. This CDR3 is CASSLALFNSAYEQYF. The CDR3 region has the DNA TGTGCCAGCAGCTTAGCGCTATTCAATTCGGCCTACGAGCAGTACTTC. The V gene is TRBV7-9, the J gene TRBJ2-7; D is unclear. In germline, CDR1 is SEHNR, CDR2 FQNEAQ (reference sequence). Trimming removed 0 bases at V and 2 bases at J, with 14 bases between. The CDR3 sequence is 16 residues long.

The V and J genes are TRBV21-1 and TRBJ1-6. TRBV21-1 is noted as a pseudogene. CDR3 length equals 17 residues. This chain's CDR3 is CASSKGAPSSYNSPLHF. CDR3 sequence (DNA): TGTGCCAGCAGCAAAGGAGCACCTAGCTCCTATAATTCACCCCTCCACTTT.

This chain uses TRBV18 with TRBJ1-2; a weak D match, TRBD1 (5 bases). The V gene lost 0 bases and the J gene lost 3 bases, with 11 bases spanning the gap. This CDR3 is 15 amino acids long. Per germline, CDR1 KGHSH and CDR2 LQKENI. CDR3 in amino acids: CASSPPDRKYYGYTF. In nucleotides, the CDR3 is TGTGCCAGCTCACCACCCGACAGAAAGTACTATGGCTACACCTTC.

V usage is TRBV3-1 (or the pseudogene TRBV3-2) and J usage is TRBJ1-1, with D unclear. CDR3 length equals 13 residues. CDR1 LGHDT and CDR2 YNNKEL come from the germline V gene (reference sequence). The V end lost 3 bases, the J end lost 1 base, and 6 bases lay between the germline ends. CDR3 sequence reads: CASSQAENTEAFF. The CDR3 DNA sequence: TGTGCCAGCAGCCAGGCTGAGAACACTGAAGCTTTCTTT.

This sequence joins TRBV5-1 and TRBJ2-1; 13 bases are shared with TRBD2. V lost 4 bases, J lost 5 bases, and 9 bases stayed unmatched. Germline assignment: CDR1 SGHRS and CDR2 YFSETQ. The CDR3 runs to 17 residues. The CDR3 here is CASSTGTGLAGDNEQFF. DNA of the CDR3: TGCGCCAGCAGCACAGGGACCGGACTAGCGGGAGACAATGAGCAGTTCTTC.

This clone was counted a few times. The chain uses TRBV5-1 and TRBJ2-5; maybe TRBD2 (6 bases). CDR1 is SGHRS, CDR2 YFSETQ, per germline. The V end was cut by 0 bases, the J end by 5 bases, with 8 bases between. The CDR3 spans 13 residues. CDR3 bases: TGCGCCAGCAGCTTGGGGAGGGAGGAGACCCAGTACTTC. It encodes CASSLGREETQYF.

This clone came up once. This sequence joins TRBV3-1 (or the pseudogene TRBV3-2) and TRBJ2-3; D unresolved. Per germline, CDR1 LGHDT and CDR2 YNNKEL (reference sequence). V lost 4 bases, J lost 0 bases, and 14 bases lay in between. This CDR3 spans 16 amino acids. CDR3 loop: CASSPGRLPSTDTQYF. The CDR3 DNA is TGTGCCAGCAGCCCCGGAAGACTCCCTAGCACAGATACGCAGTATTTT.

V usage is TRBV5-6 and J usage is TRBJ2-7; D is perhaps TRBD1 (6 bases). The CDR3 spans 14 residues. V lost 4 bases and J lost 5, with 16 bases in between. Germline CDR1 reads SGHDT; CDR2 reads YYEEEE. CDR3 bases: TGTGCCAGCAGCCAAGAAACAGGGCGCCACGAGCAGTACTTC. It encodes CASSQETGRHEQYF.